These T cell receptor beta chains were read from a single sample in a study of blood T cell repertoires in COVID-19. Repertoires were generated with immunoSEQ multiplex PCR, while TCRdb's copy carries only in-frame clones and drops some. The table records roughly 51,000 clones, around 87% of them present only once. The sequenced sample was peripheral blood. The source is a man aged 50 to 59 with active COVID-19. Both conserved end residues are part of each CDR3. D genes are given only for firm matches. For some rows the clone size is stated as once, few or many, or as a class when expanded; others skip it.

J gene,clone size,D gene,V gene,CDR3 DNA,CDR3 protein
TRBJ2-5,once,.,TRBV7-9,TGTGCCAGCAGCTTGGTAACGGGTCGGGAGACCCAGTACTTC,CASSLVTGRETQYF
TRBJ2-1,once,.,TRBV4-2,TGTGCCAGCAGCCACGTAAAAGAGAGCTCCTACAATGAGCAGTTCTTC,CASSHVKESSYNEQFF
TRBJ1-4,few,.,TRBV5-1,TGCGCCAGCAGCTTGGGACAGACTGCAACTAATGAAAAACTGTTTTTT,CASSLGQTATNEKLFF
TRBJ2-5,.,TRBD2,TRBV5-4,TGTGCCAGCAGCATACTAGCGAAAGAGACCCAGTACTTC,CASSILAKETQYF
TRBJ1-2,.,.,TRBV7-8,TGTGCCAGCAGCTTAGCGGGCGTAGTGGGTTACACCTTC,CASSLAGVVGYTF
TRBJ2-1,.,.,TRBV30,TGTGCCTGGCGTCTTTCCGGGAGACGCAATGAGCAGTTCTTC,CAWRLSGRRNEQFF
TRBJ2-7,.,.,TRBV5-1,TGCGCCAGCAGCTCTTCCGGTACGGAGCAGTACTTC,CASSSSGTEQYF
TRBJ2-1,once,TRBD2,TRBV6-5,TGTGCCAGCAGTTCCCTAGCGGCAAGCTCCTACAATGAGCAGTTCTTC,CASSSLAASSYNEQFF
TRBJ1-1,few,TRBD1,TRBV4-3,TGCGCCAGCAGCCAGAGTACGGGCAGGGGGGTTGTTGCTTTCTTT,CASSQSTGRGVVAFF
TRBJ2-5,.,.,TRBV3-1/TRBV3-2,TGTGCCAGCAGCCCCCCAGGAGGGATGGAGACCCAGTACTTC,CASSPPGGMETQYF
TRBJ2-3,.,TRBD2,TRBV29-1,TGCAGCGTGGCCGGGACTAGCGGGCGCACTAGCACAGATACGCAGTATTTT,CSVAGTSGRTSTDTQYF
TRBJ2-1,.,TRBD2,TRBV7-9,TGTGCCAGCAGTACAAGTACGGGAGGGCCATACAATGAGCAGTTCTTC,CASSTSTGGPYNEQFF
TRBJ2-7,.,.,TRBV12-5,TGTGCTAGTGGTTTGGTACTAGGGAGTTCCTACGAGCAGTACTTC,CASGLVLGSSYEQYF
TRBJ1-1,.,.,TRBV3-1/TRBV3-2,TGTGCCAGCAGCCAAGCCCTCGGGGGGAACACTGAAGCTTTCTTT,CASSQALGGNTEAFF
TRBJ1-1,.,.,TRBV11-3,TGTGCCAGCAGCTTAAACGCAGGGCGGACTGAAGCTTTCTTT,CASSLNAGRTEAFF
TRBJ2-1,.,TRBD2,TRBV18,TGTGCCAGCTCACCACCGTCTGAGACTAGCGGGAAGGATGAGCAGTTCTTC,CASSPPSETSGKDEQFF
TRBJ2-1,.,TRBD2,TRBV10-3,TGTGCCATCAGTGATTGGGTCCTTAGCGGGGGCAATGAGCAGTTCTTC,CAISDWVLSGGNEQFF
TRBJ1-4,.,.,TRBV3-1/TRBV3-2,TGTGCCAGCAGCCAAAGCAGGTTTAATGAAAAACTGTTTTTT,CASSQSRFNEKLFF
TRBJ1-5,.,TRBD1,TRBV25-1,TGTGCCAGCAGAGGGACAGGGGTTATCCAGCCCCAGCATTTT,CASRGTGVIQPQHF
TRBJ1-4,.,TRBD1,TRBV28,TGTGCCAGCAGTACTGCCGGGACAGGTGATGAAAAACTGTTTTTT,CASSTAGTGDEKLFF
TRBJ1-4,.,.,TRBV21-1,TGTGCCAGCAGCCGGCCCTCCGGGACAGTCATCGAAAAACTGTTTTTT,CASSRPSGTVIEKLFF
TRBJ1-6,.,.,TRBV19,TGTGCCAGTAGTATTGAGGGTTTGAAGTCACCCCTCCACTTT,CASSIEGLKSPLHF
TRBJ2-7,.,.,TRBV5-1,TGCGCCAGCAGCTTGGAGACAGGAAGGGGAATCAACGAGCAGTACTTC,CASSLETGRGINEQYF
TRBJ2-5,.,.,TRBV19,TGTGCCAGTCAGGCAGGGCAAGAGACCCAGTACTTC,CASQAGQETQYF
TRBJ2-7,few,.,TRBV6-5,TGTGCCAGCACCAAACCGGGAACCGACTACGAGCAGTACTTC,CASTKPGTDYEQYF
TRBJ2-6,.,.,TRBV5-1,TGCGCCAGCAGCTTTACAGCCGCCGGGGCTGGGGCCAACGTCCTGACTTTC,CASSFTAAGAGANVLTF
TRBJ2-5,.,TRBD1,TRBV7-6,TGTGCCAGCAGTCTGGACAGGGGCCATCAAGAGACCCAGTACTTC,CASSLDRGHQETQYF
TRBJ2-7,.,.,TRBV5-1,TGCGCCAGCCGGCGGGGCGGACCCTACGAGCAGTACTTC,CASRRGGPYEQYF
TRBJ1-3,.,TRBD1,TRBV9,TGTGCCAGCAGCGAGGGACAGATCTCTGGAAACACCATATATTTT,CASSEGQISGNTIYF
TRBJ2-7,.,TRBD2,TRBV13,TGTGCCAGCAGCTCAGGGGGACTAGCGGAGCTCGAGCAGTACTTC,CASSSGGLAELEQYF
TRBJ2-7,.,.,TRBV27,TGTGCCAGCAGTTTAGCGCGCGGGTTACAAGCCTACGAGCAGTACTTC,CASSLARGLQAYEQYF
TRBJ2-7,.,.,TRBV7-9,TGTGCCAGCAGCTTACCGAGCTCCTACGAGCAGTACTTC,CASSLPSSYEQYF
TRBJ2-3,.,.,TRBV18,TGTGCCAGCTCACCACTAGAGGGGAGGACAGATACGCAGTATTTT,CASSPLEGRTDTQYF
TRBJ1-1,.,TRBD1,TRBV9,TGTGCCAGCAGCGCCTGGGACAGGGTCACTGAAGCTTTCTTT,CASSAWDRVTEAFF
TRBJ1-5,.,TRBD1,TRBV5-6,TGTGCCAGCAGCTTGGCCGGCAGGGGGTTTGATCAGCCCCAGCATTTT,CASSLAGRGFDQPQHF
TRBJ2-7,.,.,TRBV6-1,TGTGCCAGCAGTGAATTGGACTCCAACTGGGCCTACGAGCAGTACTTC,CASSELDSNWAYEQYF
TRBJ1-2,.,.,TRBV2,TGTGCCAGCACCCGGGAGGGCAGTGGAGATGGCTACACCTTC,CASTREGSGDGYTF
TRBJ2-5,few,TRBD1,TRBV5-1,TGCGCCAGCGTTCGGGACAGGTTCCAAGAGACCCAGTACTTC,CASVRDRFQETQYF
TRBJ2-1,.,.,TRBV4-1,TGCGCCAGCAGCCAAGACGAGGCCCTGGATGAGCAGTTCTTC,CASSQDEALDEQFF
TRBJ2-3,.,TRBD2,TRBV10-3,TGTGCCATCAGTCCATCAGGTAGCGGGAGAGGGGGGCCCACAGATACGCAGTATTTT,CAISPSGSGRGGPTDTQYF
TRBJ2-3,.,.,TRBV5-1,TGCGCCAGCAGCGTCGGAGAAAGCACAGATACGCAGTATTTT,CASSVGESTDTQYF
TRBJ1-5,few,TRBD1,TRBV2,TGTGCCAGCAGTGGGAAGGACAGGAATCAGCCCCAGCATTTT,CASSGKDRNQPQHF
TRBJ2-2,.,TRBD1,TRBV6-5,TGTGCCAGCAGAGGGACAGGGCGAGGGGAGCTGTTTTTT,CASRGTGRGELFF
TRBJ1-1,.,.,TRBV7-9,TGTGCCAGCAGCTTAGGAGCGCTGCCGACTGAAGCTTTCTTT,CASSLGALPTEAFF
TRBJ1-4,.,.,TRBV4-1,TGCGCCAGCAGCCAAAACCACGCGGATGAAAAACTGTTTTTT,CASSQNHADEKLFF
TRBJ2-7,.,TRBD1,TRBV25-1,TGTGCCAGCAGTAAGTGGACAGGGGCCGAGGAGGAGCAGTACTTC,CASSKWTGAEEEQYF
TRBJ2-7,.,.,TRBV6-1,TGTGCCAGCAGTGACCGACAGCCTGAGCAGTACTTC,CASSDRQPEQYF
TRBJ2-3,.,TRBD2,TRBV19,TGTGCCAGTACCTGGACTAGCGGGGGAAGCACAGATACGCAGTATTTT,CASTWTSGGSTDTQYF
TRBJ2-5,.,.,TRBV7-2,TGTGCCAGCAGCTTAGTAGGAGTCAGCCCTGGGGAGACCCAGTACTTC,CASSLVGVSPGETQYF
TRBJ2-1,.,TRBD2,TRBV7-9,TGTGCCAGCAGCGAAGGGTGGTCGGGACTAGCGGACAATGAGCAGTTCTTC,CASSEGWSGLADNEQFF
TRBJ2-3,.,TRBD2,TRBV30,TGTGCCTGGAGTGAGCCGGGACTAGCAACTCACAGATACGCAGTATTT,CAWSEPGLATHRYAVF
TRBJ1-4,.,.,TRBV7-8,TGTGCCAGCAGCTCCGACAGGTTTTTCTTAAATGAAAAACTGTTTTTT,CASSSDRFFLNEKLFF
TRBJ1-6,.,TRBD1,TRBV18,TGTGCCAGCTCCCTTCGTACAGGGGGGGATTCACCCCTCCACTTT,CASSLRTGGDSPLHF
TRBJ1-5,.,.,TRBV19,TGTGCCAGTACGGACAGTCTGGGCAATCAGCCCCAGCATTTT,CASTDSLGNQPQHF